Shown below are 27 T cell receptor beta chains from a single sample sequenced in a study of shared clonotypes between healthy human individuals. Naive CD8 cells were CD45RO-negative, positively selected for CCR7, excluding terminally differentiated effector memory CD45RA+ cells. The method was immunoSEQ multiplex PCR; TCRdb's version includes in-frame clones alone and lacks a portion of them. The sample has around 600,000 clones, around 96% seen once; the top ten hold over 0.09%. The sample taken for sequencing was naive CD8+ T cells sorted from blood. The receptors were gathered from a woman in her thirties in good health.

The chain is built from TRBV28 and TRBJ2-1; 7 bases line up with TRBD2. V shed 5 bases and J 7 bases; nucleotides not matched to a gene: 11. The CDR3 extends over 15 amino acids. Germline V gene lookup returns CDR1 MDHEN and CDR2 SYDVKM. This CDR3 is CASSTWEGWENEQFF. CDR3 in DNA: TGTGCCAGCAGTACTTGGGAGGGCTGGGAAAATGAGCAGTTCTTC.

V is TRBV28 and J is TRBJ1-2; tentatively, D is TRBD1 (6 bases). Germline V gene lookup returns CDR1 MDHEN and CDR2 SYDVKM. This CDR3 contains 16 residues. Trimming removed 4 bases at V and 3 bases at J, with 18 bases between. CDR3 bases: TGTGCCAGCAGTTACCCCCTTCTACAGGGTGACTATGGCTACACCTTC. Translation: CASSYPLLQGDYGYTF.

This chain uses TRBV5-1 with TRBJ2-2; TRBD2 aligns across 14 bases. The J segment lost 4 bases and the V segment lost 5 bases, leaving 13 bases of the junction unmatched. The germline V gene encodes CDR1 SGHRS and CDR2 YFSETQ. The CDR3 loop spans 19 amino acids. CDR3 bases: TGCGCCAGCAGGGACCCCGGGACTAGCGGGAGAGGTGGCACCGGGGAGCTGTTTTTT. Protein: CASRDPGTSGRGGTGELFF.

The chain links TRBV5-6 to TRBJ1-1; 7 positions agree with TRBD1. Germline-derived CDR1 and CDR2 are SGHDT and YYEEEE. This CDR3 is built from 14 residues. The V gene end was trimmed by 4 bases and the J gene end by 7 bases; junction bases not matched to a gene: 10. This chain's CDR3 is CASSPRQGGDEAFF. Here the CDR3 DNA reads TGTGCCAGCAGCCCGCGACAGGGAGGGGATGAAGCTTTCTTT. Supplemented by reference TRBV5-6 and TRBJ1-1, the full variable domain reads DAGVTQSPTHLIKTRGQQVTLRCSPKSGHDTVSWYQQALGQGPQFIFQYYEEEERQRGNFPDRFSGHQFPNYSSELNVNALLLGDSALYLCASSPRQGGDEAFFGQGTRLTVV.

V and J are TRBV25-1 and TRBJ2-1, with 7 bases lining up with TRBD1. This CDR3 contains 14 residues. Trimming at V came to 5 bases and at J to 7 bases, leaving 8 bases not matched to a gene. Germline loops: CDR1 MGHDK, CDR2 SYGVNS. Here the CDR3 reads CASSTQGILNEQFF. Written as DNA, the CDR3 is TGTGCCAGCAGTACACAGGGGATTTTGAATGAGCAGTTCTTC.

V usage is TRBV30 and J usage is TRBJ1-1; TRBD1 matches at 12 bases. Germline assignment: CDR1 GTSNPN and CDR2 SVGIG (reference sequence). The CDR3 consists of 14 residues. V dropped 2 bases and J dropped 6; count of bases not matched to a gene: 4. CDR3 coding DNA: TGTGCCTGGAGTTCAGGGACAGGGGGCTCTGAAGCTTTCTTT. It specifies CAWSSGTGGSEAFF.

The gene calls are TRBV28 and TRBJ2-7, with D tentatively TRBD1 or TRBD2 (5 bases each). This CDR3 has 17 residues. V lost 4 bases and J 4 bases, leaving 23 bases between the germline ends. CDR1 is MDHEN, CDR2 SYDVKM, per germline. The DNA for the CDR3 is TGTGCCAGCAGTTCATTTCTAGAACGGGTCAGGGAGTACGAGCAGTACTTC. Translating gives CASSSFLERVREYEQYF.

The chain employs TRBV4-1 and TRBJ2-3, with D perhaps matching TRBD1 (5 bases). The V end was cut by 2 bases, the J end by 5 bases, with 17 bases between. This CDR3 comprises 16 residues. The germline gives CDR1 MGHRA, CDR2 YSYEKL. The DNA for the CDR3 is TGCGCCAGCAGCCAAACCGTCATTGGGGCAATAGATACGCAGTATTTT. Translating it yields CASSQTVIGAIDTQYF.

The chain is built from TRBV5-4 and TRBJ2-5; the D gene is possibly TRBD1 (6 bases). V was clipped by 4 bases and J by 3 bases, with 10 bases between them. CDR1 and CDR2 from the germline V gene are SGHNT and YYREEE (reference sequence). There are 13 residues in the CDR3. CDR3 in DNA: TGTGCCAGCAGCACCCGGACAGAAGAGACCCAGTACTTC. It is translated as CASSTRTEETQYF. The whole variable domain, filled in from reference TRBV5-4 and TRBJ2-5, reads ETGVTQSPTHLIKTRGQQVTLRCSSQSGHNTVSWYQQALGQGPQFIFQYYREEENGRGNFPPRFSGLQFPNYSSELNVNALELDDSALYLCASSTRTEETQYFGPGTRLLVL.

With respect to this clone: Its ends do not fully match the called genes, so a read error is possible. V usage is TRBV27 and J usage is TRBJ1-4; tentative D call: TRBD1 (5 bases). The CDR3 is 18 amino acids. Per the germline V gene, CDR1 is MNHEY and CDR2 is SMNVEV (reference sequence). CDR3 bases: TGTGCCAGCAGCTTATCCCCCCCCGGGCCCCGGGGGAATGAAAAACTGTTTTTT. It specifies CASSLSPPGPRGNEKLFF.

The V call is TRBV13, the J call TRBJ2-1, with 10 bases aligning to TRBD2. V lost 5 bases and J lost 6; bases outside the gene matches: 10. From germline, CDR1 is PRHDT and CDR2 FYEKMQ (reference sequence). CDR3 length: 16 residues. Here the CDR3 DNA reads TGTGCCAGCAGCAAAGAGGTTCCTAGCGGGAGCAATGAGCAGTTCTTC. Its protein is CASSKEVPSGSNEQFF.

This clone was seen only a few times. Other DNA sequences in the same sample also yield this CDR3. The CDR3 DNA sequence: TGTGCCAGCAGCTCAGGGCTCTCGTACGAGCAGTACTTC. It is translated as CASSSGLSYEQYF. J is TRBJ2-7 and V is TRBV11-2; D may be TRBD1 (5 bases). The ends were cut back, 4 bases at V and 4 bases at J, with 11 bases in the middle. The CDR3 sequence is 13 residues long. CDR1 is SGHAT, CDR2 FQNNGV, per germline.

This chain uses TRBV5-6 with TRBJ2-7; D gene uncertain. The CDR3 spans 15 residues. Trimming pared 1 base from V and 2 bases from J, leaving 13 bases between. Germline CDR1 is SGHDT and CDR2 is YYEEEE. CDR3 protein: CASSLPRTVTYEQYF. In DNA, the CDR3 is TGTGCCAGCAGCTTGCCTCGAACAGTGACCTACGAGCAGTACTTC.

The CDR3 region is CASSSGLAGLAGELFF. CDR3 bases: TGTGCCAGCAGCAGTGGACTAGCGGGCCTGGCCGGGGAGCTGTTTTTT. The chain recombines TRBV7-6 with TRBJ2-2; 11 nucleotides line up with TRBD2. Trimming cost V 5 bases and J 6 bases; bases outside gene matches: 8. This CDR3 has 16 amino acids. Germline loops: CDR1 SGHVS, CDR2 FNYEAQ.

This CDR3 reads CAWRGYGQFSGSPSYEQYF. For the CDR3, the DNA is TGTGCCTGGAGGGGGTACGGACAGTTTAGCGGGAGCCCCTCCTACGAGCAGTACTTC. The chain is built from TRBV30 and TRBJ2-7; the match to TRBD2 covers 9 bases. The CDR3 extends over 19 amino acids. The germline V gene has CDR1 GTSNPN and CDR2 SVGIG (reference sequence). V shed 3 bases and J 0 bases; nucleotides not matched to a gene: 18. Supplemented by reference TRBV30 and TRBJ2-7, the full variable domain reads SQTIHQWPATLVQPVGSPLSLECTVEGTSNPNLYWYRQAAGRGLQLLFYSVGIGQISSEVPQNLSASRPQDRQFILSSKKLLLSDSGFYLCAWRGYGQFSGSPSYEQYFGPGTRLTVT.

This sequence joins TRBV2 and TRBJ2-7, with 7 bases aligning to TRBD1. CDR1 and CDR2 (germline): SNHLY, FYNNEI. V was clipped by 7 bases and J by 6 bases; unmatched bases: 6. This CDR3 contains 12 residues. In DNA, the CDR3 is TGTGCCAGCACCCTAACAGGGGTCGAGCAGTACTTC. This encodes CASTLTGVEQYF. Full variable domain (outside the CDR3, taken from reference TRBV2 and TRBJ2-7): EPEVTQTPSHQVTQMGQEVILRCVPISNHLYFYWYRQILGQKVEFLVSFYNNEISEKSEIFDDQFSVERPDGSNFTLKIRSTKLEDSAMYFCASTLTGVEQYFGPGTRLTVT.

This sequence joins TRBV7-9 and TRBJ2-3, with D possibly being TRBD2 (6 bases). The germline V gene encodes CDR1 SEHNR and CDR2 FQNEAQ (reference sequence). V lost 0 bases and J lost 2, with 12 bases in between. This CDR3 spans 16 amino acids. CDR3 residues: CASSLAVAELTDTQYF. The CDR3 coding sequence is TGTGCCAGCAGCTTAGCCGTAGCGGAACTCACAGATACGCAGTATTTT.

This clone occurred a few times. The chain is built from TRBV29-1 and TRBJ2-3, with 7 nucleotides matching TRBD2. V shed 2 bases, J shed 3 bases, and the junction held 5 bases outside the gene matches. CDR3 length equals 14 residues. In germline, CDR1 is SQVTM, CDR2 ANQGSEA. The CDR3 DNA sequence: TGCAGCGTTGAATCCAGGGAGGGGACAGATACGCAGTATTTT. This codes for CSVESREGTDTQYF.

The chain joins TRBV28 to TRBJ1-4; D gene unclear. Germline CDR1 reads MDHEN; CDR2 reads SYDVKM. Between the trimmed V and J ends, which lost 3 bases and 4 bases, there was a span of 12 bases. The CDR3 covers 15 residues. CDR3 nucleotides: TGTGCCAGCAGTTTTCCGTCCGCCCTTAATGAAAAACTGTTTTTT. Translation gives CASSFPSALNEKLFF.

V gene TRBV19 combines with J gene TRBJ2-7; D ambiguous. CDR3 length equals 13 residues. The germline V and J ends were trimmed by 5 bases and 3 bases, with 11 bases remaining between them. CDR1 is LNHDA and CDR2 is SQIVND in the germline V gene (reference sequence). CDR3 residues: CASSAGPLYEQYF. The DNA for the CDR3 is TGTGCCAGTAGTGCCGGGCCCCTCTACGAGCAGTACTTC. The full variable domain, in which reference TRBV19 and TRBJ2-7 provide the parts outside the CDR3, is DGGITQSPKYLFRKEGQNVTLSCEQNLNHDAMYWYRQDPGQGLRLIYYSQIVNDFQKGDIAEGYSVSREKKESFPLTVTSAQKNPTAFYLCASSAGPLYEQYFGPGTRLTVT.

The chain couples TRBV9 to TRBJ1-1; D unresolved. CDR1 SGDLS and CDR2 YYNGEE come from the germline V gene. This CDR3 has 14 residues. Deletions cut 7 bases from V and 1 base from J, with 14 bases between. The CDR3 loop reads CASAQIRANTEAFF. The CDR3 DNA sequence: TGTGCCAGCGCACAAATAAGGGCGAACACTGAAGCTTTCTTT.

The rearrangement uses TRBV7-9 and TRBJ2-7; 7 nucleotides agree with TRBD2. Germline CDR1 reads SEHNR; CDR2 reads FQNEAQ (reference sequence). V shed 5 bases, J shed 3 bases, and the junction held 10 bases outside the gene matches. CDR3 length: 15 residues. In DNA form, the CDR3 reads TGTGCCAGCAGCGCCGACGCGGGAGTTATCTACGAGCAGTACTTC. Translation gives CASSADAGVIYEQYF.

The chain joins TRBV27 to TRBJ2-3; D ambiguous. The V gene's germline CDR1 is MNHEY and CDR2 SMNVEV (reference sequence). V was trimmed by 2 bases and J by 1 base, leaving 7 bases between them. The CDR3 is 14 amino acids. The CDR3: CASSLGFGTDTQYF. CDR3 DNA: TGTGCCAGCAGTTTAGGGTTCGGCACAGATACGCAGTATTTT.

Points on this clone: Additional DNA sequences in this sample encode the identical CDR3. V gene TRBV19 combines with J gene TRBJ2-7; no clear D. The V end lost 1 base, the J end lost 4 bases, and 2 bases lay between the germline ends. Germline-derived CDR1 and CDR2 are LNHDA and SQIVND (reference sequence). CDR3 length equals 11 residues. Here the CDR3 DNA reads TGTGCCAGTAGTATAGGATACGAGCAGTACTTC. This encodes CASSIGYEQYF.

This rearrangement joins TRBV5-1 to TRBJ2-5, with D tentatively TRBD1 or TRBD2 (5 bases each). The closer fit of TRBJ2-7 to the DNA end suggests the J call may be wrong. The CDR3 length is 16 residues. Per germline, CDR1 SGHRS and CDR2 YFSETQ. The CDR3 sequence: CASSRTRLGERYEQYF. The CDR3 DNA reads as TGCGCCAGCAGCAGGACCAGATTGGGGGAGCGCTACGAGCAGTACTTC.

This chain joins TRBV27 and TRBJ1-1; 7 nucleotides match TRBD1. CDR1 is MNHEY and CDR2 is SMNVEV in the germline V gene (reference sequence). The CDR3 is made up of 14 amino acids. After removal of 6 bases from V and 4 bases from J, the junction contained 8 bases not matched to a gene. The CDR3 region is CASRLRGLGTEAFF. CDR3 in DNA: TGTGCCAGCAGGTTGAGGGGGCTAGGCACTGAAGCTTTCTTT.

The chain links TRBV14 to TRBJ2-7, with 7 bases lining up with TRBD2. The ends lost 1 base at V and 4 bases at J; junction bases unmatched: 13. The CDR3 is made up of 17 amino acids. The germline CDR1 and CDR2 sequences are SGHDN and FVKESK. The DNA of the CDR3 is TGTGCCAGCAGCCAAGCCCCCGGGACTACCGCAGGGTACGAGCAGTACTTC. The encoded protein is CASSQAPGTTAGYEQYF.